The clone carrying this T cell receptor (beta chain) was observed a few times. This entry comes from a study of graft-versus-host responses after intestinal transplantation. V lost 1 base, J lost 4 bases, and 14 bases lay in between. The germline CDR1 and CDR2 sequences are SGHAT and FQNNGV. CDR3 size: 16 residues. Generated by immunoSEQ multiplex PCR, the TCRdb table keeps only in-frame clones and is missing some. This sample carries approximately 58,000 clones, about 90% of them seen once, and the ten largest clones take roughly 2.8%. The sequence was obtained from a human patient who received an intestinal transplant, so some T cells may come from the graft donor. The source was PBMCs, collected about 120 days after intestinal transplantation. The rearrangement links TRBV11-2 to TRBJ1-3, with D possibly matching TRBD1 (6 bases). As DNA, the CDR3 is TGTGCCAGCAGCTTAGTAACAGGGAGGGGCGGAAACACCATATATTTT. Translated: CASSLVTGRGGNTIYF.